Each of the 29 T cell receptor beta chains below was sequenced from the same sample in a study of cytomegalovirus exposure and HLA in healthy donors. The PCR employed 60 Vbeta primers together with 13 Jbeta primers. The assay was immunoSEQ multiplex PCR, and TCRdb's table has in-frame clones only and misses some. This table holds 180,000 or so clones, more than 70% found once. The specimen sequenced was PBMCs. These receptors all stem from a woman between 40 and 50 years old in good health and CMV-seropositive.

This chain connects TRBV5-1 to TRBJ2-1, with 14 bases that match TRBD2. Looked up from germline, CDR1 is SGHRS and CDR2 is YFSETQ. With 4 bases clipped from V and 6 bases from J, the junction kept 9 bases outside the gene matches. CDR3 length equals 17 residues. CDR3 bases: TGCGCCAGCAGCCCTGACGGGACTAGCGGGAGACCCAATGAGCAGTTCTTC. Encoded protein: CASSPDGTSGRPNEQFF.

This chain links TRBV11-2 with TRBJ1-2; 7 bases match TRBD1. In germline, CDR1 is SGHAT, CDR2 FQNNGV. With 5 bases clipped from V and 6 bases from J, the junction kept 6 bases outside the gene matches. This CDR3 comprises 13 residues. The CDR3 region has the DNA TGTGCCAGCAGCGCACAGGGGTATAATGGCTACACCTTC. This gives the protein CASSAQGYNGYTF.

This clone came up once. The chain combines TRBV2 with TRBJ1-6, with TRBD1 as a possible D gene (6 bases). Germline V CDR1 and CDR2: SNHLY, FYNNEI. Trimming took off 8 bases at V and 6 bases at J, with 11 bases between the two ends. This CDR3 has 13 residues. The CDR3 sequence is CASVQGSNSPLHF. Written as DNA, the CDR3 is TGTGCCAGCGTACAGGGTAGTAATTCACCCCTCCACTTT.

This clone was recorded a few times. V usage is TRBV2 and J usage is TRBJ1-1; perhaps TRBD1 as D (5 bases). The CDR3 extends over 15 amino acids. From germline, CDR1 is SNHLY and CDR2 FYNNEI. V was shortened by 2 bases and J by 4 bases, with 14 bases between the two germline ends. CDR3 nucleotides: TGTGCCAGCAGTGAACAGGGAGGGGTGGTCACTGAAGCTTTCTTT. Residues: CASSEQGGVVTEAFF. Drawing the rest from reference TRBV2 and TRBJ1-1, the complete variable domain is EPEVTQTPSHQVTQMGQEVILRCVPISNHLYFYWYRQILGQKVEFLVSFYNNEISEKSEIFDDQFSVERPDGSNFTLKIRSTKLEDSAMYFCASSEQGGVVTEAFFGQGTRLTVV.

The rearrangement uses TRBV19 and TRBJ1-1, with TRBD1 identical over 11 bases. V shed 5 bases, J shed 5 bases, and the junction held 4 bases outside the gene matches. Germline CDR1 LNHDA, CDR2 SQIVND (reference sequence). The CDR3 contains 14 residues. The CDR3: CASSLGQGATEAFF. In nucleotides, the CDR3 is TGTGCCAGTAGTCTAGGACAGGGGGCGACTGAAGCTTTCTTT.

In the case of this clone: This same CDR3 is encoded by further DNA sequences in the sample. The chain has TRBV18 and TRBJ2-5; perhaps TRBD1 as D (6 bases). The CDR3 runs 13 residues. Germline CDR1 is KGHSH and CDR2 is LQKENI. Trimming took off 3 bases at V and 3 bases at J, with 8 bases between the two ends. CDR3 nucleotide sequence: TGTGCCAGCTCACCCGGACAGAAAGAGACCCAGTACTTC. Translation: CASSPGQKETQYF. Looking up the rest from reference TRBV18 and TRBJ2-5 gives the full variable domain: NAGVMQNPRHLVRRRGQEARLRCSPMKGHSHVYWYRQLPEEGLKFMVYLQKENIIDESGMPKERFSAEFPKEGPSILRIQQVVRGDSAAYFCASSPGQKETQYFGPGTRLLVL.

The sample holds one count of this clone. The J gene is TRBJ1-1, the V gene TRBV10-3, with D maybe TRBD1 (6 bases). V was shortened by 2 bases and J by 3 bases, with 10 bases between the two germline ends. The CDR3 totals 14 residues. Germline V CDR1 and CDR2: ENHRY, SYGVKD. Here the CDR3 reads CAISEGEGDTEAFF. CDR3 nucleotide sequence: TGTGCCATCAGTGAGGGAGAGGGGGACACTGAAGCTTTCTTT.

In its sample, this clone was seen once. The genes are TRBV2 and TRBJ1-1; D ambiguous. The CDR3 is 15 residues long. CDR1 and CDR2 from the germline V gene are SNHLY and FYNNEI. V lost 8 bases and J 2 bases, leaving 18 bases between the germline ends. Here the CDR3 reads CASVIEGNRNTEAFF. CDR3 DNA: TGTGCCAGCGTTATAGAGGGAAATCGTAACACTGAAGCTTTCTTT.

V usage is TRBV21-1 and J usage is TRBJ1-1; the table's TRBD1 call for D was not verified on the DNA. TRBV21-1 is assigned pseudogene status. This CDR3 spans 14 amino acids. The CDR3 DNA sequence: TGTGCCATGGGGACAGGGGTTGTGAACACTGAAGCTTTCTTT. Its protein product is CAMGTGVVNTEAFF.

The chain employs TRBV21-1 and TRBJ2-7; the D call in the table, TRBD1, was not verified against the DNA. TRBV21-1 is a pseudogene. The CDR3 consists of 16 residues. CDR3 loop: CASSKGNRDRGYEQYF. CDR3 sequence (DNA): TGTGCCAGCAGCAAAGGGAACCGGGACAGGGGCTACGAGCAGTACTTC.

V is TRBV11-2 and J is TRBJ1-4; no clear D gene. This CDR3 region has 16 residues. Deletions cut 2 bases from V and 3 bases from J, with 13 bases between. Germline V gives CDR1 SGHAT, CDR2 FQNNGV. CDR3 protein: CASSLRGAGSNEKLFF. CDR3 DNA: TGTGCCAGCAGCTTAAGAGGAGCCGGGTCTAATGAAAAACTGTTTTTT. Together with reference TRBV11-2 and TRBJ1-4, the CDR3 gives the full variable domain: EAGVAQSPRYKIIEKRQSVAFWCNPISGHATLYWYQQILGQGPKLLIQFQNNGVVDDSQLPKDRFSAERLKGVDSTLKIQPAKLEDSAVYLCASSLRGAGSNEKLFFGSGTQLSVL.

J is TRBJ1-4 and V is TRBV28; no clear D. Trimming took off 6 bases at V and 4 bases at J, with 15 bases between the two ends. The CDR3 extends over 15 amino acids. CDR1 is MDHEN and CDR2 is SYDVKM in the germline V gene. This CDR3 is CASSTGVSFNEKLFF. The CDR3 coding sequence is TGTGCCAGCAGCACCGGGGTCAGCTTTAATGAAAAACTGTTTTTT.

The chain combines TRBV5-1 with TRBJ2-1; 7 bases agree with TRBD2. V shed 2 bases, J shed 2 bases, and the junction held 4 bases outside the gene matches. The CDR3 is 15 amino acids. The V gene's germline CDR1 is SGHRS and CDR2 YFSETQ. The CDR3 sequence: CASSLGEGPYNEQFF. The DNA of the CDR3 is TGCGCCAGCAGCTTAGGGGAGGGCCCCTACAATGAGCAGTTCTTC. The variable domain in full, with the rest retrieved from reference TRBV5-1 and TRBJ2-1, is KAGVTQTPRYLIKTRGQQVTLSCSPISGHRSVSWYQQTPGQGLQFLFEYFSETQRNKGNFPGRFSGRQFSNSRSEMNVSTLELGDSALYLCASSLGEGPYNEQFFGPGTRLTVL.

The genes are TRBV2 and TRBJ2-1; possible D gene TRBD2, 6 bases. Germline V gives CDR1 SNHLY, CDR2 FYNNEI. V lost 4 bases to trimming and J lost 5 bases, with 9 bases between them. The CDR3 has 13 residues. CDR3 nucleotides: TGTGCCAGCAGTGGGGGACTCGACAATGAGCAGTTCTTC. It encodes CASSGGLDNEQFF.

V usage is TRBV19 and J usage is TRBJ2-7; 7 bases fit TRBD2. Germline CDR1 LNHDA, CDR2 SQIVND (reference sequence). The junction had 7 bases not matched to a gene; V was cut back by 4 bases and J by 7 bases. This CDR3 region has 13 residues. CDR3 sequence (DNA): TGTGCCAGTAGTAGCGGGAGAGCCATAGAGCAGTACTTC. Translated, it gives CASSSGRAIEQYF.

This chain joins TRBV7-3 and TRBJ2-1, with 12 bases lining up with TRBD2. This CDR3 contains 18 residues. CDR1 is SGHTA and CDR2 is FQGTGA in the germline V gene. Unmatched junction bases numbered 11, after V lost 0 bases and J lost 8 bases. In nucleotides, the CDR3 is TGTGCCAGCAGCTTAACTGGGCGGCTAGCGGGAGGGCGAGATGAGCAGTTCTTC. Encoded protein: CASSLTGRLAGGRDEQFF.

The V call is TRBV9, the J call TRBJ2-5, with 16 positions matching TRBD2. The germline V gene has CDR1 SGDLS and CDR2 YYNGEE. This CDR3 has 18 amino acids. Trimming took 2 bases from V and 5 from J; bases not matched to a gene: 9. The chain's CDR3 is CASSVGLAGGGHRETQYF. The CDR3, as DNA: TGTGCCAGCAGCGTGGGACTAGCGGGAGGGGGTCATAGGGAGACCCAGTACTTC.

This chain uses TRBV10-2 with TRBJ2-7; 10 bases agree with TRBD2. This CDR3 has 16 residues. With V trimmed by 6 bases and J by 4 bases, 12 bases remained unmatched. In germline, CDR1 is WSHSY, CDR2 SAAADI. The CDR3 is CASRGPTSGNSYEQYF. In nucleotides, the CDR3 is TGCGCCAGCAGGGGACCAACTAGCGGGAACAGTTACGAGCAGTACTTC.

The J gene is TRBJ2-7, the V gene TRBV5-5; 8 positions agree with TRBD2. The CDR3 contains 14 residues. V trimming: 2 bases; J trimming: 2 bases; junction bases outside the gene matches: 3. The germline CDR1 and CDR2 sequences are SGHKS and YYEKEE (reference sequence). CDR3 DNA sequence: TGTGCCAGCAGCTTCACTAGCGGAACCTACGAGCAGTACTTC. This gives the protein CASSFTSGTYEQYF.

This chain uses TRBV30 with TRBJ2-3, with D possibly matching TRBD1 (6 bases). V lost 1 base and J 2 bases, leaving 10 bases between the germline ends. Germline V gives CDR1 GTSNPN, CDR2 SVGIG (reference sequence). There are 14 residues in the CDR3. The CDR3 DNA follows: TGTGCCTGGAGTGGACAGGTTTTCACAGATACGCAGTATTTT. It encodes CAWSGQVFTDTQYF.

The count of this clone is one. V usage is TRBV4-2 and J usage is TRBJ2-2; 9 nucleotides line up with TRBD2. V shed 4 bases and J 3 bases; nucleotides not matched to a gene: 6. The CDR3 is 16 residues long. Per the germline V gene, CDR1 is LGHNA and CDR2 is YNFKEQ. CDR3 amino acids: CASSPLAGVDTGELFF. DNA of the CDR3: TGTGCCAGCAGCCCCTTAGCGGGAGTAGACACCGGGGAGCTGTTTTTT.

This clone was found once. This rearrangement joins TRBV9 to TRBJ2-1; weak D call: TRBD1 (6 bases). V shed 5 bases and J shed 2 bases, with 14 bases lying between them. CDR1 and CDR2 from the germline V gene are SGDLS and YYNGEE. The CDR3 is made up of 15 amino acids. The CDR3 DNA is TGTGCCAGCAGTCGTGACAGGCCCCCCTACAATGAGCAGTTCTTC. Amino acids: CASSRDRPPYNEQFF.

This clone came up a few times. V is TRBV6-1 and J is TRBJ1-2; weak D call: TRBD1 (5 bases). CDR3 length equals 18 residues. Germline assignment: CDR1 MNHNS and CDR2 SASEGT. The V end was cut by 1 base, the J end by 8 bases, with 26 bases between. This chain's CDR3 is CASSEVGPPGGDWMGYTF. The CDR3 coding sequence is TGTGCCAGCAGTGAAGTGGGTCCCCCAGGCGGGGACTGGATGGGCTACACCTTC.

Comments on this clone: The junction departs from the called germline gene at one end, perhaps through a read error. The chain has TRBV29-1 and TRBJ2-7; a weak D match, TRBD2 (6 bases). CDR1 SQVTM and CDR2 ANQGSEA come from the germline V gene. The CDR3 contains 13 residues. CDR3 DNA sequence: TGCAGCGTTGATTCGGGGGTGGGGTACGGGCAGTACTTC. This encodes CSVDSGVGYGQYF.

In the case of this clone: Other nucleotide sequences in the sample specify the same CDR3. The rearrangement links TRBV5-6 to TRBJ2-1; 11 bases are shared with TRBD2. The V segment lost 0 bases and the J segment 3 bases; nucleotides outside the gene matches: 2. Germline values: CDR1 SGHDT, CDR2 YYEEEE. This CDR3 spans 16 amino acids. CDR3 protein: CASSLETSGVYNEQFF. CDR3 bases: TGTGCCAGCAGCTTGGAGACTAGCGGGGTCTACAATGAGCAGTTCTTC.

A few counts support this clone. DNA of the CDR3: TGTGCCAGCAGCGCAGGGGCTAGCGGACAAGAGACCCAGTACTTC. It encodes CASSAGASGQETQYF. This chain connects TRBV9 to TRBJ2-5; maybe TRBD2 (7 bases). Germline V gene lookup returns CDR1 SGDLS and CDR2 YYNGEE. This CDR3 comprises 15 residues. V was trimmed by 3 bases and J by 2 bases, leaving 14 bases between them.

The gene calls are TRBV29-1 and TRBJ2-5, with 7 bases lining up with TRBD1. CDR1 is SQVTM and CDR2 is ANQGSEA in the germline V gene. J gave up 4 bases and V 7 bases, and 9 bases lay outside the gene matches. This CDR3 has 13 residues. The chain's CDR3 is CSESRQGIETQYF. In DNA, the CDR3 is TGCAGCGAGAGCAGACAGGGTATAGAGACCCAGTACTTC.

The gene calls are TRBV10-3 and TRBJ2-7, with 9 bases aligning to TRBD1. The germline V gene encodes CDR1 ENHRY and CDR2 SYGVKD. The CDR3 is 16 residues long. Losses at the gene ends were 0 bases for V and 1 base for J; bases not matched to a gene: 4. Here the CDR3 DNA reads TGTGCCATCAGTGAGTCGGACAGGGGAGGGTCCTACGAGCAGTACTTC. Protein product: CAISESDRGGSYEQYF.

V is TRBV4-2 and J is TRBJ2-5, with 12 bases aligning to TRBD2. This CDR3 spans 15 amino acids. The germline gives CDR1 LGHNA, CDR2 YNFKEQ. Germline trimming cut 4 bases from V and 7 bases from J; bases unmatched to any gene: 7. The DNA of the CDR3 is TGTGCCAGCAGCCCCCGACTAGCGGGAGTAGTGACCCAGTACTTC. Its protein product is CASSPRLAGVVTQYF.